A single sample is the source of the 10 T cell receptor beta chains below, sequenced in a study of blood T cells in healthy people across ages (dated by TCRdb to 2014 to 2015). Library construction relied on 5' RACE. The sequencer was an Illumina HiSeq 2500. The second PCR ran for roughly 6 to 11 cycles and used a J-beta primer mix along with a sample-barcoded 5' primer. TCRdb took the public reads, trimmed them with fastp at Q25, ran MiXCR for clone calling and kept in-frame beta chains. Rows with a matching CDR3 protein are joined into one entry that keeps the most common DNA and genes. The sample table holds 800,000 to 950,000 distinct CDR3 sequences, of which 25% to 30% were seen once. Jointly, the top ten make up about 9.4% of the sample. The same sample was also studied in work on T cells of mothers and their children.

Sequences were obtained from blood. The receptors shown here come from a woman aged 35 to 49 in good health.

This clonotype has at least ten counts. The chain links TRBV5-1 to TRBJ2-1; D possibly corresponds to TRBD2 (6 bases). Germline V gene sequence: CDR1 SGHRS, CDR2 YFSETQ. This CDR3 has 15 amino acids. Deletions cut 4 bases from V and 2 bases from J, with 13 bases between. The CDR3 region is CASSIAGGTYNEQFF. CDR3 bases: TGCGCCAGCAGCATTGCCGGGGGTACCTACAATGAGCAGTTCTTC.

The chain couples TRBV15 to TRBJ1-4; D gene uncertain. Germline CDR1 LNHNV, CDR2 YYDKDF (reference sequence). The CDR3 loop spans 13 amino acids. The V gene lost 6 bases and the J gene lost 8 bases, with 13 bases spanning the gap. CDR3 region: CATSRRGKEKLFF. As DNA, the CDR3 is TGTGCCACCAGTCGGCGGGGAAAGGAAAAACTGTTTTTT.

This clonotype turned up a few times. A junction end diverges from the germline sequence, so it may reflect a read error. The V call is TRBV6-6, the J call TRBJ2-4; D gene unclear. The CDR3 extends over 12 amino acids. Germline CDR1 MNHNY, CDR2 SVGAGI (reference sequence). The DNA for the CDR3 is TGTGCCAGCAGCTACTCGTCCGACATTCAGTACTTC. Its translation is CASSYSSDIQYF.

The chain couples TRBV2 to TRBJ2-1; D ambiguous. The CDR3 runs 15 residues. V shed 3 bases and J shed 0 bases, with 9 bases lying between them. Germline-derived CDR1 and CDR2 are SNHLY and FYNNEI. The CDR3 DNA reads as TGTGCCAGCAGTGAGAGACGGAGCTCCTACAATGAGCAGTTCTTC. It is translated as CASSERRSSYNEQFF. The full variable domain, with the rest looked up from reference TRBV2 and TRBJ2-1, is EPEVTQTPSHQVTQMGQEVILRCVPISNHLYFYWYRQILGQKVEFLVSFYNNEISEKSEIFDDQFSVERPDGSNFTLKIRSTKLEDSAMYFCASSERRSSYNEQFFGPGTRLTVL.

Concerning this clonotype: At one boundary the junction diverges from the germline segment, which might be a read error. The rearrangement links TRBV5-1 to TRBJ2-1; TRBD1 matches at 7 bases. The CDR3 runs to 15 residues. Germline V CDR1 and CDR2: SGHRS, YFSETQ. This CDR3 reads CASSLGTGSYSEQFF. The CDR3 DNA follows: TGCGCCAGCAGCTTGGGGACAGGCTCCTACAGTGAGCAGTTCTTC.

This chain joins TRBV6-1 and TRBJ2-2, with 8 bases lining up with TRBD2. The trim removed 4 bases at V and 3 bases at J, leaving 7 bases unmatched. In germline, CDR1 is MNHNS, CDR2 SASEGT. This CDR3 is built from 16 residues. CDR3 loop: CASSVTGGAYTGELFF. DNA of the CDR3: TGTGCCAGCAGTGTCACCGGGGGGGCCTACACCGGGGAGCTGTTTTTT.

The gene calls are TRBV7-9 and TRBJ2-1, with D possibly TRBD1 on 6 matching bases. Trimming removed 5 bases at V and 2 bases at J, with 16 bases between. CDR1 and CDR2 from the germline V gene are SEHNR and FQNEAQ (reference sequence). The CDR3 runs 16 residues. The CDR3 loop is CASSLGTPITYNEQFF. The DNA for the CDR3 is TGTGCCAGCAGCCTCGGGACACCTATAACCTACAATGAGCAGTTCTTC.

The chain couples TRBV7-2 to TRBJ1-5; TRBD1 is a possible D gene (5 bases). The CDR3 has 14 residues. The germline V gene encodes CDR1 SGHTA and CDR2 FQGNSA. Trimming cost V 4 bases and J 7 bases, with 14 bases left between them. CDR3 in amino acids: CASSSTQGRQPQHF. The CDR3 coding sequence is TGTGCCAGCAGCTCCACCCAGGGCCGGCAGCCCCAGCATTTT.

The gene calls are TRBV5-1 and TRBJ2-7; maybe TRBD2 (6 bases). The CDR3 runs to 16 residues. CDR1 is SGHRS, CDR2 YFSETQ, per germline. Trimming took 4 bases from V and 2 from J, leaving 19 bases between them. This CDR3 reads CASSPQIGGNPYEQYF. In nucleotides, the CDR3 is TGCGCCAGCAGCCCCCAAATAGGAGGGAACCCCTACGAGCAGTACTTC.

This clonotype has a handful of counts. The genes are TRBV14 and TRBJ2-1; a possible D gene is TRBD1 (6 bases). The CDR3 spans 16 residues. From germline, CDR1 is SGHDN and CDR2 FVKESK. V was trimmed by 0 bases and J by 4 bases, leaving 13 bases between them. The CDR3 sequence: CASSQETQGLYNEQFF. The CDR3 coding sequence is TGTGCCAGCAGCCAAGAAACACAGGGTCTGTACAATGAGCAGTTCTTC.